The 15 T cell receptor beta chains given below trace back to one sample, sequenced in a study of beta chain features in type 1 diabetes. The study, taken as a whole, reports: A moderate, significant TCRB CDR3 shortening appeared in type 1 diabetes across four CD4+ subsets.

Expressed TCRB transcripts were sequenced because the isolated RNA had all been reverse transcribed beforehand. Some clones are missing from TCRdb's copy, which holds only in-frame ones; the method was immunoSEQ multiplex PCR. The sample holds some 350,000 clones; about 10% are singletons and the top ten take less than 0.65%. These receptors lack a known antigen. The sequenced material came from central memory CD4+ T cells from blood. Receptor source: a man younger than 45 with type 1 diabetes.

The chain couples TRBV7-2 to TRBJ1-2; D uncertain. This CDR3 contains 16 residues. V was shortened by 5 bases and J by 0 bases, with 16 bases between the two germline ends. The germline V gene encodes CDR1 SGHTA and CDR2 FQGNSA. CDR3: CASSPRAFGPNYGYTF. DNA for the CDR3: TGTGCCAGCAGCCCAAGGGCCTTCGGGCCTAACTATGGCTACACCTTC.

This clone was recorded at least ten times. The CDR3 loop is CASSSWTGAEAFF. For the CDR3, the DNA is TGTGCCAGCAGTTCCTGGACAGGGGCTGAAGCTTTCTTT. J is TRBJ1-1 and V is TRBV2; 9 bases align to TRBD1. This CDR3 is built from 13 residues. The germline gives CDR1 SNHLY, CDR2 FYNNEI. V lost 5 bases and J lost 6; bases outside the gene matches: 4.

This clone appeared once. The rearrangement uses TRBV2 and TRBJ2-7, with D uncertain. This CDR3 comprises 11 residues. Germline V gene sequence: CDR1 SNHLY, CDR2 FYNNEI. Trimming removed 6 bases at V and 9 bases at J, with 12 bases between. The CDR3 DNA reads TGTGCCAGCAGGGATCGTGAAGTGCAGTACTTC. Protein: CASRDREVQYF. Supplemented by reference TRBV2 and TRBJ2-7, the full variable domain reads EPEVTQTPSHQVTQMGQEVILRCVPISNHLYFYWYRQILGQKVEFLVSFYNNEISEKSEIFDDQFSVERPDGSNFTLKIRSTKLEDSAMYFCASRDREVQYFGPGTRLTVT.

Only a few counts were recorded for this clone. V is TRBV4-2 and J is TRBJ2-7; 7 bases are shared with TRBD2. This CDR3 region has 13 residues. From germline, CDR1 is LGHNA and CDR2 YNFKEQ. After removal of 0 bases from V and 4 bases from J, the junction contained 0 bases not matched to a gene. CDR3 loop: CASSQEGGYEQYF. CDR3 in DNA: TGTGCCAGCAGCCAAGAGGGGGGGTACGAGCAGTACTTC.

This clone was counted between two and nine times. The chain links TRBV18 to TRBJ2-1, with TRBD2 matching 7 bases. Looked up from germline, CDR1 is KGHSH and CDR2 is LQKENI. With 3 bases clipped from V and 0 bases from J, the junction kept 5 bases outside the gene matches. This CDR3 has 16 residues. As DNA, the CDR3 is TGTGCCAGCTCACCGCAGGGACTACGCTCCTACAATGAGCAGTTCTTC. Translating it yields CASSPQGLRSYNEQFF.

This clone is labeled as medium-sized (0.01 to 0.1%). The chain joins TRBV7-2 to TRBJ1-3; D gene uncertain. CDR1 is SGHTA, CDR2 FQGNSA, per germline. V lost 10 bases, J lost 2 bases, and 15 bases lay in between. CDR3 size: 14 residues. The CDR3 spells CATGVGNPGNTIYF. The CDR3 DNA follows: TGTGCCACCGGGGTAGGGAACCCTGGAAACACCATATATTTT.

CDR3 residues: CASSFIGGGRANEQFF. CDR3 DNA: TGTGCCAGCAGTTTCATAGGTGGCGGGAGAGCGAATGAGCAGTTCTTC. This chain joins TRBV28 and TRBJ2-1; TRBD2 matches at 7 bases. The V segment lost 3 bases and the J segment 7 bases; nucleotides outside the gene matches: 12. The CDR3 consists of 16 residues. Germline V gene data show CDR1 as MDHEN and CDR2 as SYDVKM.

In its sample, this clone was seen a few times. The chain carries TRBV28 and TRBJ2-7; D might be TRBD1 (7 bases). Looked up from germline, CDR1 is MDHEN and CDR2 is SYDVKM. This CDR3 comprises 15 residues. V dropped 5 bases and J dropped 5 bases, with 19 bases sitting between them. CDR3 DNA sequence: TGTGCCAGCAGTGTTGGACAGGCATGGGGGGACGAGCAGTACTTC. It translates to CASSVGQAWGDEQYF.

V and J are TRBV30 and TRBJ2-7; no definite D call. Germline-derived CDR1 and CDR2 are GTSNPN and SVGIG (reference sequence). V shed 2 bases and J shed 3 bases, with 14 bases lying between them. The CDR3 runs 14 residues. The CDR3 DNA is TGTGCCTGGAGTAAGGATCAAGTCAACTACGAGCAGTACTTC. Its translation: CAWSKDQVNYEQYF.

The chain couples TRBV18 to TRBJ2-5, with D perhaps TRBD2 (5 bases). Germline V gives CDR1 KGHSH, CDR2 LQKENI. The CDR3 covers 16 residues. V shed 0 bases and J shed 9 bases, with 20 bases lying between them. CDR3 in DNA: TGTGCCAGCTCACCACCTGAGGACGGGATAATTGGAGCCCAGTACTTC. Translation: CASSPPEDGIIGAQYF.

This clone has a handful of counts. The chain couples TRBV5-6 to TRBJ1-1; D remains ambiguous. The V end was cut by 1 base, the J end by 7 bases, with 17 bases between. Germline V gene lookup returns CDR1 SGHDT and CDR2 YYEEEE. There are 15 residues in the CDR3. CDR3 in amino acids: CASSLFAGPGSEAFF. CDR3 DNA: TGTGCCAGCAGCTTGTTTGCCGGGCCGGGGAGTGAAGCTTTCTTT.

This chain connects TRBV5-4 to TRBJ2-1; no firm D call. Germline loops: CDR1 SGHNT, CDR2 YYREEE (reference sequence). The V gene lost 2 bases and the J gene lost 8 bases, with 5 bases spanning the gap. There are 11 residues in the CDR3. The CDR3 sequence is CASSFRYEQFF. The CDR3 nucleotides are TGTGCCAGCAGCTTTCGATATGAGCAGTTCTTC. Supplemented by reference TRBV5-4 and TRBJ2-1, the full variable domain reads ETGVTQSPTHLIKTRGQQVTLRCSSQSGHNTVSWYQQALGQGPQFIFQYYREEENGRGNFPPRFSGLQFPNYSSELNVNALELDDSALYLCASSFRYEQFFGPGTRLTVL.

The chain links TRBV9 to TRBJ2-7, with 12 bases that match TRBD2. The germline V gene has CDR1 SGDLS and CDR2 YYNGEE. The CDR3 is made up of 17 amino acids. J gave up 4 bases and V 0 bases, and 8 bases lay outside the gene matches. The CDR3, as DNA: TGTGCCAGCAGCGTAGGGATAGGGCTAGCGGGAGGGTACGAGCAGTACTTC. Its protein product is CASSVGIGLAGGYEQYF.

CDR3 loop: CASSNSGTDSNYGYTF. The CDR3 nucleotides are TGTGCCAGCAGCAATTCCGGGACAGACTCCAACTATGGCTACACCTTC. The J gene is TRBJ1-2, the V gene TRBV27; TRBD1 agrees at 7 bases. V shed 6 bases, J shed 2 bases, and the junction held 12 bases outside the gene matches. The CDR3 runs to 16 residues. Germline CDR1 is MNHEY and CDR2 is SMNVEV (reference sequence).

V usage is TRBV6-6 and J usage is TRBJ1-5; a weak D match, TRBD1 (6 bases). The CDR3 totals 14 residues. Trimming removed 0 bases from V and 5 bases from J, with 8 bases in between. Looked up from germline, CDR1 is MNHNY and CDR2 is SVGAGI (reference sequence). CDR3 protein: CASSYSQGYQPQHF. CDR3 DNA: TGTGCCAGCAGTTACTCGCAGGGGTATCAGCCCCAGCATTTT.